Below are 26 T cell receptor beta chains sequenced from a single sample in a study of cytomegalovirus exposure and HLA in healthy donors. It was with 60 Vbeta and 13 Jbeta primers that the PCR ran. The assay was immunoSEQ multiplex PCR, and TCRdb's table has in-frame clones only and misses some. The sample spans about 88,000 clones; the ten largest clones claim about 5.9%. Sequences were obtained from PBMCs. The receptors derive from a girl aged 10 to 17 in good health and CMV-seropositive.

This sequence joins TRBV7-2 and TRBJ2-7; maybe TRBD1 (6 bases). Trimming removed 3 bases at V and 4 bases at J, with 13 bases between. The CDR3 loop spans 14 amino acids. Germline-derived CDR1 and CDR2 are SGHTA and FQGNSA. The CDR3 loop reads CASSFIGTSYEQYF. As DNA, the CDR3 is TGTGCCAGCAGCTTTATCGGGACATCATACGAGCAGTACTTC.

This CDR3 is CASSEILTGGEQPQHF. DNA for the CDR3: TGTGCCAGCAGTGAAATCTTAACGGGGGGCGAGCAGCCCCAGCATTTT. V usage is TRBV6-1 and J usage is TRBJ1-5; possible D gene TRBD1, 6 bases. Germline V gives CDR1 MNHNS, CDR2 SASEGT. This CDR3 comprises 16 residues. Trimming left V 2 bases short and J 7 bases short, with 18 bases between.

This chain links TRBV7-2 with TRBJ1-2, with a possible D match to TRBD1 (5 bases). CDR3 length: 13 amino acids. The V end was cut by 2 bases, the J end by 2 bases, with 6 bases between. Germline-derived CDR1 and CDR2 are SGHTA and FQGNSA. CDR3 loop: CASSLKGNYGYTF. The CDR3 DNA sequence: TGTGCCAGCAGCTTAAAGGGGAACTATGGCTACACCTTC.

This chain links TRBV30 with TRBJ1-6; D not resolved. Germline V gives CDR1 GTSNPN, CDR2 SVGIG (reference sequence). The CDR3 has 15 residues. V was clipped by 1 base and J by 14 bases, with 21 bases between them. The DNA of the CDR3 is TGTGCCTGGAGTGGGGCCCTTTCGACCGTCAAAACCCTCCACTTT. Protein sequence: CAWSGALSTVKTLHF.

The CDR3 coding sequence is TGTGCCAGCCGAGATACAGGGGAAGGAGAAAAACTGTTTTTT. This codes for CASRDTGEGEKLFF. V usage is TRBV28 and J usage is TRBJ1-4, with 7 bases aligning to TRBD1. V shed 8 bases, J shed 8 bases, and the junction held 11 bases outside the gene matches. Germline CDR1 MDHEN, CDR2 SYDVKM. The CDR3 length is 14 residues.

The CDR3 nucleotides read TGCAGCGTGAGGACAGGGGAAGGGAGCTCCTATAATTCACCCCTCCACTTT. This gives the protein CSVRTGEGSSYNSPLHF. The chain uses TRBV29-1 and TRBJ1-6, with 9 bases fitting TRBD1. Losses at the gene ends were 6 bases for V and 0 bases for J; bases not matched to a gene: 9. CDR1 SQVTM and CDR2 ANQGSEA come from the germline V gene. This CDR3 region has 17 residues.

The chain joins TRBV2 to TRBJ2-5; tentative D call: TRBD1 (6 bases). CDR1 and CDR2 from the germline V gene are SNHLY and FYNNEI. The CDR3 runs to 14 residues. V was shortened by 1 base and J by 5 bases, with 11 bases between the two germline ends. CDR3 coding DNA: TGTGCCAGCAGTGAAGGCCAGGGACACGAGACCCAGTACTTC. Its translation: CASSEGQGHETQYF.

V is TRBV6-5 and J is TRBJ2-2; D remains ambiguous. With 6 bases removed from V and 2 bases from J, the gap between germline ends came to 13 bases. The CDR3 covers 15 residues. From germline, CDR1 is MNHEY and CDR2 SVGAGI. The DNA of the CDR3 is TGTGCCAGCAGATACCGGGTCGGCAACACCGGGGAGCTGTTTTTT. Translation gives CASRYRVGNTGELFF.

V usage is TRBV7-2 and J usage is TRBJ2-7; weak D call: TRBD2 (5 bases). The germline V gene encodes CDR1 SGHTA and CDR2 FQGNSA. The CDR3 loop spans 16 amino acids. V lost 1 base, J lost 2 bases, and 15 bases lay in between. The DNA for the CDR3 is TGTGCCAGCAGCTTAGAGGCGGGTAGTTTCGCCTACGAGCAGTACGTC. As protein: CASSLEAGSFAYEQYV.

The rearrangement joins TRBV29-1 to TRBJ1-2; 9 bases align to TRBD1. Trimming removed 4 bases from V and 3 bases from J; junction bases left unmatched: 3. The CDR3 is 13 residues long. Germline loops: CDR1 SQVTM, CDR2 ANQGSEA. The chain's CDR3 is CSVGTGDDYGYTF. Here the CDR3 DNA reads TGCAGCGTTGGGACAGGGGACGACTATGGCTACACCTTC.

The chain has TRBV11-2 and TRBJ2-7; D may be TRBD1 (6 bases). This CDR3 comprises 14 residues. Trimming left V 3 bases short and J 4 bases short, with 13 bases between. From germline, CDR1 is SGHAT and CDR2 FQNNGV. CDR3 sequence reads: CASSFPGHRYEQYV. Written as DNA, the CDR3 is TGTGCCAGCAGCTTTCCGGGACACCGATACGAGCAGTACGTC.

As concerns this clone: At one end the junction does not follow the germline gene, possibly because of a read error. The chain couples TRBV13 to TRBJ2-7; 7 bases are shared with TRBD1. This CDR3 spans 14 amino acids. CDR1 is PRHDT, CDR2 FYEKMQ, per germline (reference sequence). In nucleotides, the CDR3 is TGTGCCAGCAGCCCACAGGGGAACTCCAACGAGCAGTACTTC. Its protein is CASSPQGNSNEQYF.

The chain combines TRBV27 with TRBJ1-2, with TRBD1 matching 7 bases. Per the germline V gene, CDR1 is MNHEY and CDR2 is SMNVEV (reference sequence). With 4 bases clipped from V and 0 bases from J, the junction kept 11 bases outside the gene matches. This CDR3 is built from 17 residues. The CDR3 protein is CASSSHMSGGTNYGYTF. CDR3 DNA: TGTGCCAGCAGTTCCCACATGTCAGGGGGGACTAACTATGGCTACACCTTC.

V gene TRBV4-3 combines with J gene TRBJ2-2, with TRBD2 as a possible D gene (6 bases). The CDR3 has 16 amino acids. Looked up from germline, CDR1 is LGHNA and CDR2 is YSLEER. V lost 3 bases and J 0 bases, leaving 11 bases between the germline ends. The CDR3 DNA follows: TGCGCCAGCAGCCAGGAGGGATACTCGAACACCGGGGAGCTGTTTTTT. The encoded protein is CASSQEGYSNTGELFF.

The rearrangement uses TRBV5-1 and TRBJ1-2, with TRBD1 as a possible D gene (6 bases). The CDR3 extends over 13 amino acids. Germline V gene data show CDR1 as SGHRS and CDR2 as YFSETQ. The V end was cut by 0 bases, the J end by 8 bases, with 11 bases between. In nucleotides, the CDR3 is TGCGCCAGCAGCTTGGGCCAGGGGTTCGGCTACACCTTC. Translating it yields CASSLGQGFGYTF.

This chain connects TRBV7-9 to TRBJ2-5; D possibly matches TRBD1 or TRBD2 (6 bases each). Germline V gene data show CDR1 as SEHNR and CDR2 as FQNEAQ (reference sequence). The CDR3 runs to 17 residues. V was shortened by 10 bases and J by 2 bases, with 26 bases between the two germline ends. CDR3 DNA sequence: TGTGCCAACAGGGCTCCGGTCATGGAGGGATTACAAGAGACCCAGTACTTC. It is translated as CANRAPVMEGLQETQYF.

The chain links TRBV6-1 to TRBJ1-1; D may be TRBD1 (6 bases). The CDR3 has 14 amino acids. Germline V lookup: CDR1 MNHNS, CDR2 SASEGT. V was trimmed by 2 bases and J by 8 bases, leaving 15 bases between them. CDR3 coding DNA: TGTGCCAGCAGTGAAAGACAGGTCAGGGTAGAAGCTTTCTTT. It codes for CASSERQVRVEAFF.

The rearrangement links TRBV9 to TRBJ1-5, with D unresolved. Germline V gene sequence: CDR1 SGDLS, CDR2 YYNGEE. This CDR3 has 13 amino acids. V was pared by 0 bases and J by 10 bases, with 11 bases between. The CDR3 DNA sequence: TGTGCCAGCAGCGTAGAAGGGTCGGGACCCCAGCATTTT. Amino acids: CASSVEGSGPQHF.

The chain couples TRBV9 to TRBJ2-3; 10 nucleotides match TRBD2. This CDR3 is built from 16 residues. Germline values: CDR1 SGDLS, CDR2 YYNGEE. V lost 1 base, J lost 7 bases, and 9 bases stayed unmatched. DNA of the CDR3: TGTGCCAGCAGCGTAAGCAGCGGGGGGGCCTGGAATACGCAGTATTTT. Its translation: CASSVSSGGAWNTQYF.

The chain couples TRBV2 to TRBJ1-1, with D maybe TRBD1 (5 bases). This CDR3 region has 12 residues. Germline assignment: CDR1 SNHLY and CDR2 FYNNEI. The V gene lost 7 bases and the J gene lost 7 bases, with 13 bases spanning the gap. The CDR3 region has the DNA TGTGCCAGCAAAGGTGTAGACAGTGAAGCTTTCTTT. Translation gives CASKGVDSEAFF.

V gene TRBV2 combines with J gene TRBJ1-1; D is unresolved. CDR1 SNHLY and CDR2 FYNNEI come from the germline V gene. Trimming pared 3 bases from V and 6 bases from J, leaving 14 bases between. The CDR3 runs 14 residues. CDR3: CASSEGRVRAEAFF. CDR3 DNA sequence: TGTGCCAGCAGTGAGGGGAGGGTTCGCGCTGAAGCTTTCTTT.

V usage is TRBV7-8 and J usage is TRBJ2-3; maybe TRBD1 (6 bases). This CDR3 has 15 amino acids. Germline-derived CDR1 and CDR2 are SGHVS and FQNEAQ. Trimming took 1 base from V and 3 from J, leaving 11 bases between them. DNA of the CDR3: TGTGCCAGCAGCTTAGTTGCAGGGGATACAGATACGCAGTATTTT. It codes for CASSLVAGDTDTQYF.

This chain uses TRBV19 with TRBJ1-2, with D possibly being TRBD1 (5 bases). Trimming shortened V by 4 bases and J by 4 bases, and 13 bases separated the two germline ends. The CDR3 runs 14 residues. Germline CDR1 and CDR2: LNHDA and SQIVND (reference sequence). The CDR3 DNA reads TGTGCCAGTAGTAAAGAGCTGGGGGGCTATGGCTACACCTTC. This codes for CASSKELGGYGYTF.

The rearrangement links TRBV4-2 to TRBJ2-7; the D gene is possibly TRBD2 (7 bases). Germline CDR1 reads LGHNA; CDR2 reads YNFKEQ. CDR3 length equals 17 residues. The V end lost 1 base, the J end lost 3 bases, and 19 bases lay between the germline ends. This CDR3 reads CASSQVAGEGTYYEQYF. CDR3 in DNA: TGTGCCAGCAGCCAAGTCGCGGGGGAGGGGACATACTACGAGCAGTACTTC.

The gene calls are TRBV14 and TRBJ1-6, with D tentatively TRBD1 (6 bases). The ends were cut back, 5 bases at V and 0 bases at J, with 17 bases in the middle. Germline CDR1 is SGHDN and CDR2 is FVKESK. The CDR3 is 18 amino acids. The CDR3 sequence is CASSTIRGGSSYNSPLHF. The CDR3 region has the DNA TGTGCCAGCAGCACAATCCGGGGGGGCAGCTCCTATAATTCACCCCTCCACTTT.

This rearrangement joins TRBV28 to TRBJ2-7, with 7 positions matching TRBD1. The CDR3 length is 14 residues. Germline values: CDR1 MDHEN, CDR2 SYDVKM. Trimming cost V 5 bases and J 0 bases; bases outside gene matches: 4. The chain's CDR3 is CASSTGTASYEQYV. In DNA, the CDR3 is TGTGCCAGCAGTACCGGGACAGCCTCCTACGAGCAGTACGTC.